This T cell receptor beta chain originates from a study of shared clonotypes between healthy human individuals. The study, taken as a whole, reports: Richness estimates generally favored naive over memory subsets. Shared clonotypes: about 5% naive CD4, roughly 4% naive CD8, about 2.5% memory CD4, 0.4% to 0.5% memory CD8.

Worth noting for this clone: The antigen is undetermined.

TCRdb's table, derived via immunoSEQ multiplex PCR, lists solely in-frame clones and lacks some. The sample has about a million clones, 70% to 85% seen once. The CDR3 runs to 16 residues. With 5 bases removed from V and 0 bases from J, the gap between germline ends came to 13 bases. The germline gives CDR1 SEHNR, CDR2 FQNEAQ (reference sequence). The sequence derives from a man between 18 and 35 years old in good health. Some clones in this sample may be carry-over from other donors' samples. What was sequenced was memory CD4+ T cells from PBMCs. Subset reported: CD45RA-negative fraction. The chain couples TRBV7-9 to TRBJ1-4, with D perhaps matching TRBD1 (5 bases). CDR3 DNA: TGTGCCAGCAGCCCCCAGGGAATGCCAACTAATGAAAAACTGTTTTTT. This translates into CASSPQGMPTNEKLFF.